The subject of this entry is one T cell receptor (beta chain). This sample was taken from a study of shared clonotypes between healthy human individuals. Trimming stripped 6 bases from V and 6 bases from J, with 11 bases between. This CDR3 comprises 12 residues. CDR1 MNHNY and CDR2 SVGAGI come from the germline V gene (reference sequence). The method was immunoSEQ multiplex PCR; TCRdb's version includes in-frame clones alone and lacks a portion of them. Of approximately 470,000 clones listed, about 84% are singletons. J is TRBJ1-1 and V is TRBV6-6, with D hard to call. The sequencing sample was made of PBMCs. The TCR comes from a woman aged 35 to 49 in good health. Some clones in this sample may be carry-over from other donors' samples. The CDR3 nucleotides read TGTGCCAGCAGCGACCCTTTCGCTGAAGCTTTCTTT. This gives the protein CASSDPFAEAFF.